This T cell receptor (beta chain) was observed in a study of cytomegalovirus exposure and HLA in healthy donors. PCR employed 60 Vbeta and 13 Jbeta primers. In the authors' workflow: In a later analysis, of tens of millions of unique beta chains, approximately 10 million appeared in at least two donors. Repertoires were generated with immunoSEQ multiplex PCR, while TCRdb's copy carries only in-frame clones and drops some. Clone size and V and J calls were adopted from that table, with D and trimming inferred from the DNA. The data hold some 40,000 clones, with around two thirds observed a single time. To note about this clone: Its antigen remains unknown.

Whole-study results and caveats: An ancestry cluster, one associated with Asian ancestry, reportedly showed fewer N-insertions than the roughly 670-donor mean in a later analysis.

This CDR3 has 15 residues. V was cut by 4 bases and J by 7 bases, with 20 bases left in between. CDR1 and CDR2 from the germline V gene are SEHNR and FQNEAQ (reference sequence). Sequencing used PBMCs. V gene TRBV7-9 combines with J gene TRBJ2-7; TRBD1 might be the D (6 bases). The sequence derives from a young man in good health and CMV-seronegative. In DNA form, the CDR3 reads TGTGCCAGCAGCTCAACCTCGGGACAAGTAGGGGAGCAGTACTTC. Translated, it gives CASSSTSGQVGEQYF.